This TCR beta chain originates from a study of control samples from healthy donors and cancer patients. Repertoires were generated with immunoSEQ multiplex PCR, while TCRdb's copy carries only in-frame clones and drops some. The data contain some 95,000 clones, 88% of them singletons. Only one count was recorded for this clone. Per germline, CDR1 WNHNN and CDR2 SYGVQD (reference sequence). V was pared by 8 bases and J by 0 bases, with 20 bases between. CDR3 size: 17 residues. The sequence derives from a man aged 30 to 39 in good health. The V gene is TRBV10-1, the J gene TRBJ2-1, with D perhaps matching TRBD2 (6 bases). The sample comprised blood. Here the CDR3 reads CASWLAAGPYSYNEQFF. CDR3 DNA sequence: TGCGCCAGCTGGCTTGCGGCGGGGCCCTACTCCTACAATGAGCAGTTCTTC.